The clone carrying this TCR gamma chain showed up just a few times. What it binds is not known. This sample is drawn from a study of human gamma delta and Vdelta1 T cells. The CDR3 has 15 amino acids. The J segment lost 0 bases and the V segment lost 0 bases, leaving 5 bases of the junction unmatched. CDR1 and CDR2 (germline): VTNTFY, YDVSTARD (reference sequence). TCRdb re-called the PCR reads with CATT. The table records more than 3,000 gamma-chain clones, approximately 15% of them present only once. The sequence came from a human donor in good health. The chain has TRGV3 and TRGJ1 or TRGJ2. The sample was Vdelta1 gamma-delta T cells from blood grown in culture (DOT cells). The CDR3 DNA reads TGTGCCACCTGGGACAGGCCCCGGAATTATTATAAGAAACTCTTT. Amino acid sequence: CATWDRPRNYYKKLF.